These T cell receptor beta chains were read from a single sample in a study of shared clonotypes between healthy human individuals. The assay was immunoSEQ multiplex PCR, and TCRdb's table has in-frame clones only and misses some. Among about 1 million clones listed, around 75% were seen once. What was sequenced was memory CD4+ T cells sorted from blood. These receptors were collected from a young man in good health. Each CDR3 is given with its conserved first and last residue. D genes are given only for firm matches. Clone size, where shown, is once, few, many, or a class for clones that have expanded.

16 | . | TRBJ2-3 | TRBV10-1 | TRBD1 | CASSESLGTGGVTQYF | TGCGCCAGCAGTGAGTCTCTGGGGACAGGGGGCGTTACGCAGTATTTT
14 | . | TRBJ1-3 | TRBV7-9 | . | CASTLVGTGNTIYF | TGTGCCAGCACCCTAGTGGGAACTGGAAACACCATATATTTT
13 | . | TRBJ2-1 | TRBV5-1 | TRBD2 | CASSSGLANEQFF | TGCGCCAGCAGCTCCGGACTAGCGAATGAGCAGTTCTTC
15 | . | TRBJ1-4 | TRBV30 | TRBD1 | CAWSVGQGSHEKLFF | TGTGCCTGGAGTGTAGGACAGGGGTCTCATGAAAAACTGTTTTTT
13 | . | TRBJ2-7 | TRBV29-1 | . | CSVRPQGASEQYF | TGCAGCGTCCGCCCCCAAGGGGCGAGCGAGCAGTACTTC
16 | . | TRBJ1-5 | TRBV28 | . | CASSRGTFGSNQPQHF | TGTGCCAGCAGTCGCGGGACATTCGGGAGCAATCAGCCCCAGCATTTT
12 | . | TRBJ2-7 | TRBV18 | . | CASSPDLYEQYF | TGTGCCAGCTCACCAGACCTCTACGAGCAGTACTTC
15 | once | TRBJ2-7 | TRBV21-1 | . | CASSTEGQLVDEQYF | TGTGCCAGCAGCACTGAAGGGCAGTTGGTGGACGAGCAGTACTTC
15 | . | TRBJ1-5 | TRBV10-3 | . | CAISDTYGYNQPQHF | TGTGCCATCAGTGACACATACGGGTACAATCAGCCCCAGCATTTT
13 | . | TRBJ2-1 | TRBV6-5 | TRBD1 | CASSLRTGDKQFF | TGTGCCAGCAGCCTTCGGACAGGGGACAAGCAGTTCTTC
15 | once | TRBJ2-3 | TRBV25-1 | TRBD2 | CASRRGLAGPDTQYF | TGTGCCAGCAGGCGGGGACTAGCGGGACCAGATACGCAGTATTTT
13 | . | TRBJ1-1 | TRBV30 | . | CAWRPGLNTEAFF | TGTGCCTGGAGGCCTGGTCTGAACACTGAAGCTTTCTTT
13 | . | TRBJ1-1 | TRBV6-4 | . | CASSAGARTEAFF | TGTGCCAGCAGTGCGGGGGCGCGGACTGAAGCTTTCTTT
13 | . | TRBJ1-5 | TRBV29-1 | TRBD1 | CSVGTGSNQPQHF | TGCAGCGTCGGGACAGGGAGCAATCAGCCCCAGCATTTT
15 | once | TRBJ1-5 | TRBV5-5 | . | CASSRGSTGNQPQHF | TGTGCCAGCAGCAGGGGGTCTACGGGGAATCAGCCCCAGCATTTT
14 | . | TRBJ1-1 | TRBV6-5 | TRBD1 | CASIKAGGNTEAFF | TGTGCCAGCATCAAGGCAGGGGGCAACACTGAAGCTTTCTTT
13 | . | TRBJ2-7 | TRBV18 | . | CASSPDNTFEQYF | TGTGCCAGCTCACCAGACAACACCTTCGAGCAGTACTTC
15 | . | TRBJ1-1 | TRBV7-3 | . | CASSPGGTRNTEAFF | TGTGCCAGCAGCCCAGGCGGGACAAGGAACACTGAAGCTTTCTTT
15 | . | TRBJ1-1 | TRBV5-8 | . | CASSLGISVNTEAFF | TGTGCCAGCAGCCTCGGCATCTCTGTGAACACTGAAGCTTTCTTT
13 | few | TRBJ2-3 | TRBV19 | . | CASSAGITDTQYF | TGTGCCAGTAGTGCCGGAATCACAGATACGCAGTATTTT
15 | . | TRBJ2-1 | TRBV11-2 | . | CASSLDYSPGNEQFF | TGTGCCAGCAGCTTAGATTACAGTCCAGGGAATGAGCAGTTCTTC
14 | . | TRBJ1-2 | TRBV7-9 | . | CASSLYRDNYGYTF | TGTGCCAGCAGCTTATACAGGGATAACTATGGCTACACCTTC
12 | . | TRBJ1-2 | TRBV2 | . | CASSLDRVNYTF | TGTGCCAGCAGCCTCGATAGAGTTAACTACACCTTC
14 | . | TRBJ1-6 | TRBV30 | TRBD1 | CAWSEGQGKTPLHF | TGTGCCTGGAGCGAGGGACAGGGGAAGACACCCCTCCACTTT
14 | . | TRBJ2-2 | TRBV6-6 | . | CASRGRVDTGELFF | TGTGCCAGCAGAGGCAGGGTCGACACCGGGGAGCTGTTTTTT